This T cell receptor (beta chain) appears in the sequencing data of a study of blood T cell repertoires in COVID-19 (dated by TCRdb to 2019 to 2021). In terms of the full investigation: The collaborator samples originated in the United States, Italy and Spain and spanned the acute and convalescent phases of COVID-19. The prospective study material was composed of cDNA or gDNA derived from T cells, B-cell-depleted T cells, or PBMCs. The dataset comprised deeply sampled blood TCRbeta repertoires from subjects exposed to, actively infected with, or recovered from COVID-19. The repertoires were made available in a free public database intended to serve as a resource for research on the immune response to SARS-CoV-2. Samples came from the ongoing ImmuneRACE study (first 160 participants) plus 1,254 subjects from 6 global collaborators. Sample metadata almost always included a de-identified subject ID, COVID-19 status, age in years and sex. Where HLA class I and class II types were available, the types were taken from metadata supplied by the sample provider, not from assay-based typing.

Broad study findings and their caveats: How much clinical and demographic metadata was included differed by source and by participant, and the metadata was provided uncurated.

The immunoSEQ Assay, a bias-controlled multiplex PCR, was used to amplify TCRbeta CDR3 regions from genomic DNA. On the study's bioinformatics: The number of nucleated cells in each sample was estimated from the amplification of reference gene primers within the assay. To quantify the absolute abundance of each unique TCRbeta CDR3 rearrangement, sequence reads were collapsed and filtered. Productive Simpson clonality was computed per sample as the square root of Simpson's diversity index over productive rearrangements. The table was pulled from immuneACCESS by TCRdb, which kept in-frame rearrangements only. Such tables lose some clones; where checked, under half of the loss comes from unresolved V genes, and the rest has no known cause. Clonal size and the V and J genes are those of that table, whereas D and trimming came from the DNA. This sample is represented by under 300,000 clones; almost 85% of them were singletons. The ten largest make up less than 4.5% of the sample.

The sample holds one count of this clone. This receptor's antigen is unknown. Qualities for individual bases were not recorded, and no much larger clone is one base off. The CDR3 contains 13 residues, cysteine and phenylalanine counted. The kept DNA is CDR3 alone, 39 bases in frame from the first base. Relative to germline, V is 3 bases shorter and J is 1 base shorter, with 6 bases between their ends. Collaborating institutions collected whole blood in K2EDTA tubes following their own protocols. For TCRbeta analysis, collaborators shipped samples in one of three forms: frozen whole blood, isolated PBMCs, or DNA extracted from either of those sample types.

This TCR was sampled from a man between 45 and 60 years old with acute or convalescent COVID-19. Specimen: peripheral blood. The chain joins TRBV12-3 or TRBV12-4 to TRBJ2-5; the D gene is unclear. The DNA sequence is given as TGTGCCAGCAGTTTTAAATTCCAAGAGACCCAGTACTTC. Its protein is CASSFKFQETQYF.